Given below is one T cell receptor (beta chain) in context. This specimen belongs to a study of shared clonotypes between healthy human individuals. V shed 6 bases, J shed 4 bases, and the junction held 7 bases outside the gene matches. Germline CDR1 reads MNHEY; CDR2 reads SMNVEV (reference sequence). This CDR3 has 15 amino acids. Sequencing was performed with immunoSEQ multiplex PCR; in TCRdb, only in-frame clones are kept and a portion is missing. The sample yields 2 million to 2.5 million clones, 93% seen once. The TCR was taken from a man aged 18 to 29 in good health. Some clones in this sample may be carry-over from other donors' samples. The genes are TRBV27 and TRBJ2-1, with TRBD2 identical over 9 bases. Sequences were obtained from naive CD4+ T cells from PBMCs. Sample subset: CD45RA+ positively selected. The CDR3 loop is CASRRLAGNYNEQFF. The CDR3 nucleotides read TGTGCCAGCAGGCGCCTAGCGGGAAATTACAATGAGCAGTTCTTC.